This entry concerns a single T cell receptor (beta chain). Its antigen is not identified. The entry originates in a study of cytomegalovirus exposure and HLA in healthy donors. Overall study findings and caveats: Later analysis identified a missense DCLRE1C variant that was linked to TCR beta V- and J-gene trimming.

PCR involved 60 Vbeta and 13 Jbeta primers. Sequencing used immunoSEQ multiplex PCR; TCRdb keeps in-frame clones, though not all of them. The sample yields about 160,000 clones, around 72% seen once. Germline lookup yields CDR1 SGHNT and CDR2 YYREEE (reference sequence). The germline V and J ends were trimmed by 0 bases and 2 bases, with 12 bases remaining between them. This CDR3 spans 17 amino acids. Material for sequencing was PBMCs. The sequence was obtained from a woman aged 45-60 years in good health and CMV-seropositive. The rearrangement uses TRBV5-4 and TRBJ1-6, with D perhaps TRBD1 (5 bases). The CDR3 region is CASSLEQGLPYNSPLHF. DNA for the CDR3: TGTGCCAGCAGCTTGGAGCAGGGCCTACCCTATAATTCACCCCTCCACTTT. Full variable domain (remainder filled in from reference TRBV5-4 and TRBJ1-6): ETGVTQSPTHLIKTRGQQVTLRCSSQSGHNTVSWYQQALGQGPQFIFQYYREEENGRGNFPPRFSGLQFPNYSSELNVNALELDDSALYLCASSLEQGLPYNSPLHFGNGTRLTVT.